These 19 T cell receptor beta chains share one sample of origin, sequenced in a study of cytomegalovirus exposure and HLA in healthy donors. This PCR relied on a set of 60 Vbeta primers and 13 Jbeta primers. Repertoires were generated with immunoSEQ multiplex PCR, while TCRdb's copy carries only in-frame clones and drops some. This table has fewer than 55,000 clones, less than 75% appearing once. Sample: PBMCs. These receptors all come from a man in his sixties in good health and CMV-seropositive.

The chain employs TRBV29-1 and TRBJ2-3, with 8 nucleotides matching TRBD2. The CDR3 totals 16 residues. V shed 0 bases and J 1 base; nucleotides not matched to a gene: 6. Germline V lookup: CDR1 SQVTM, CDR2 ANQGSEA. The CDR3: CSVEDQAGVGTDTQYF. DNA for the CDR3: TGCAGCGTTGAAGATCAAGCGGGAGTGGGCACAGATACGCAGTATTTT.

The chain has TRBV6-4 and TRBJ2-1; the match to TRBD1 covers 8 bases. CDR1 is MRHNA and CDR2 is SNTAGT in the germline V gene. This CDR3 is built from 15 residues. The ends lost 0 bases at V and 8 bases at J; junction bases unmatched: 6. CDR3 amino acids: CASSDSRQGSYEQFF. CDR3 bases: TGTGCCAGCAGTGACTCCCGACAGGGGTCGTATGAGCAGTTCTTC.

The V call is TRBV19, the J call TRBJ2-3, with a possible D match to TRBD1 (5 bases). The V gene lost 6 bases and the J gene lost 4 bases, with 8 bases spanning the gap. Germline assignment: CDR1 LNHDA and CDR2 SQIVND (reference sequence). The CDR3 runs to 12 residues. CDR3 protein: CASSRVADTQYF. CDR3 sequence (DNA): TGTGCCAGTAGCAGGGTGGCAGATACGCAGTATTTT.

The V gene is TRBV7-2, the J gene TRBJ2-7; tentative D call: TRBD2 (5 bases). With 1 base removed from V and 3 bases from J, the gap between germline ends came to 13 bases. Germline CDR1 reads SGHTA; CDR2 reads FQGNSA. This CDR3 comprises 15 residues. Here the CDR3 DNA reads TGTGCCAGCAGCTTAGGTAGCGACGGACGCTACGAGCAGTACTTC. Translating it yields CASSLGSDGRYEQYF.

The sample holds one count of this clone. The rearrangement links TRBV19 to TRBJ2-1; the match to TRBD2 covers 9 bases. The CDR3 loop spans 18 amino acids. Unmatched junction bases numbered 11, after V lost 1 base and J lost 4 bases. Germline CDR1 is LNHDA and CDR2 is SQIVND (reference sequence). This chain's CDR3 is CASSIGSGGRASYNEQFF. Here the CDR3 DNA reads TGTGCCAGTAGTATAGGAAGTGGCGGGAGGGCCTCGTACAATGAGCAGTTCTTC. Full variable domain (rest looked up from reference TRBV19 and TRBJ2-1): DGGITQSPKYLFRKEGQNVTLSCEQNLNHDAMYWYRQDPGQGLRLIYYSQIVNDFQKGDIAEGYSVSREKKESFPLTVTSAQKNPTAFYLCASSIGSGGRASYNEQFFGPGTRLTVL.

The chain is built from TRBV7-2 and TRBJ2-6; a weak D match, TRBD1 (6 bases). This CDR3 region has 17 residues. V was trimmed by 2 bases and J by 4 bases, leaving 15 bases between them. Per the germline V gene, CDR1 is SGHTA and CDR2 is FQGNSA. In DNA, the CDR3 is TGTGCCAGCAGCTTAAACCCAGGGGTGGGAGGGGCCAACGTCCTGACTTTC. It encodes CASSLNPGVGGANVLTF.

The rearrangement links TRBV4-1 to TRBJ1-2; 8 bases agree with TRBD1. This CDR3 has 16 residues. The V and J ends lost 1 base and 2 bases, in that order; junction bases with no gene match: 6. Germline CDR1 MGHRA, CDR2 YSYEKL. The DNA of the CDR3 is TGCGCCAGCAGCCAAGGGTGGACAGGGCTAAACTATGGCTACACCTTC. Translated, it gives CASSQGWTGLNYGYTF.

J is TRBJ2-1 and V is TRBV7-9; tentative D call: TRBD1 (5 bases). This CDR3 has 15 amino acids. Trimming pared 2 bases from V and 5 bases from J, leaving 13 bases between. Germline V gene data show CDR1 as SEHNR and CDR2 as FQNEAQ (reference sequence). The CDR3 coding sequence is TGTGCCAGCAGCTTAAGTTTGGGGCATAACAATGAGCAGTTCTTC. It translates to CASSLSLGHNNEQFF.

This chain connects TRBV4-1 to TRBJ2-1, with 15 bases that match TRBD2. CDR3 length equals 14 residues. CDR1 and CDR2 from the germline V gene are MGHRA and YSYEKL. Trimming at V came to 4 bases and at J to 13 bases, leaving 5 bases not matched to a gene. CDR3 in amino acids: CASSLGLAGGSQFF. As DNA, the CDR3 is TGCGCCAGCAGCCTGGGACTAGCGGGAGGATCCCAGTTCTTC.

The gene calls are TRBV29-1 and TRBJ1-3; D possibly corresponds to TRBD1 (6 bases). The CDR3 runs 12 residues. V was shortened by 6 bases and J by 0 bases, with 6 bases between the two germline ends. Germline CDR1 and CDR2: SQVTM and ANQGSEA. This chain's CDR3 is CSVTGSGNTIYF. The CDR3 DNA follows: TGCAGCGTGACAGGCTCTGGAAACACCATATATTTT.

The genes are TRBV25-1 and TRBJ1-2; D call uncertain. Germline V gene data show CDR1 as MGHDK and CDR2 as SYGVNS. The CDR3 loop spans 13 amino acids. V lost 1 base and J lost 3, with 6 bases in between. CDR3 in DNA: TGTGCCAGCAGTGAATTTCGGGACTATGGCTACACCTTC. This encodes CASSEFRDYGYTF.

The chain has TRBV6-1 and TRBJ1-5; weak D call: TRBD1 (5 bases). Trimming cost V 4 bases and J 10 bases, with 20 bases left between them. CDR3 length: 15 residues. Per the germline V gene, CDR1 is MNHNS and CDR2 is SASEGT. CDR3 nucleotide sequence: TGTGCCAGCAGTGCCGACCGGGACTTGGAAGGACCCCAGCATTTT. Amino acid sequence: CASSADRDLEGPQHF.

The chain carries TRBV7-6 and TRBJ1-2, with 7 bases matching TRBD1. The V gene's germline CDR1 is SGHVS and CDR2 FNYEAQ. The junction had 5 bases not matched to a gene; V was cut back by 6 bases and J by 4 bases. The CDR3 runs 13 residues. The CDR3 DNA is TGTGCCAGCAGTCGACAGGGCCCCTATGGCTACACCTTC. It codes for CASSRQGPYGYTF.

CDR3 amino acids: CASSISVGELFF. CDR3 DNA sequence: TGTGCCAGCAGCATTAGCGTCGGGGAGCTGTTTTTT. The chain links TRBV7-8 to TRBJ2-2, with TRBD2 as a possible D gene (5 bases). Trimming shortened V by 5 bases and J by 7 bases, and 8 bases separated the two germline ends. The CDR3 loop spans 12 amino acids. Germline CDR1 SGHVS, CDR2 FQNEAQ.

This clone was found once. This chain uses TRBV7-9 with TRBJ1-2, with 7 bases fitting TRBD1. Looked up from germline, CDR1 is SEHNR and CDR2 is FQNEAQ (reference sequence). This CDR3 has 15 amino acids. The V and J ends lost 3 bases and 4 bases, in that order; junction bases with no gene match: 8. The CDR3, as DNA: TGTGCCAGCAGCTTGGCGGACAGGCCCTTCTATGGCTACACCTTC. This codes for CASSLADRPFYGYTF.

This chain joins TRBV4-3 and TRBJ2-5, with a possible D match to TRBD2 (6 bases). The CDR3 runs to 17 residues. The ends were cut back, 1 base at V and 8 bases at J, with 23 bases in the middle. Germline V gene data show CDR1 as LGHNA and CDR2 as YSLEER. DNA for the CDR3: TGCGCCAGCAGCCAAGTGCGGGACGTATCGATGGTATCTACCCAGTACTTC. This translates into CASSQVRDVSMVSTQYF.

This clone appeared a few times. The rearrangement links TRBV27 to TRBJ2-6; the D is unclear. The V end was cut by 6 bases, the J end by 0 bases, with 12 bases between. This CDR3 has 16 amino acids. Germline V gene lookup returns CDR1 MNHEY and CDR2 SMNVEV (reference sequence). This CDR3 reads CASSQTTYSGANVLTF. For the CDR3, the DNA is TGTGCCAGCAGCCAAACTACCTACTCTGGGGCCAACGTCCTGACTTTC.

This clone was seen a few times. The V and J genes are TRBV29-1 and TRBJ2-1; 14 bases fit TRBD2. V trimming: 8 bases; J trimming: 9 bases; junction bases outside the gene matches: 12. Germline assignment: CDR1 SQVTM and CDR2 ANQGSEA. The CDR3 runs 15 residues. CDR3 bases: TGCAGCATAACCAGGGGGGGGACTAGCGGGAGTGAGCAGTTCTTC. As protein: CSITRGGTSGSEQFF.

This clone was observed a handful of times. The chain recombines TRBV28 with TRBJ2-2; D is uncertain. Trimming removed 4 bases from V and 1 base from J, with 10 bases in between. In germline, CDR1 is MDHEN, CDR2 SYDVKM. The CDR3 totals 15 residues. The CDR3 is CASSSNSLNTGELFF. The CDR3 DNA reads TGTGCCAGCAGTTCGAACAGTCTGAACACCGGGGAGCTGTTTTTT.